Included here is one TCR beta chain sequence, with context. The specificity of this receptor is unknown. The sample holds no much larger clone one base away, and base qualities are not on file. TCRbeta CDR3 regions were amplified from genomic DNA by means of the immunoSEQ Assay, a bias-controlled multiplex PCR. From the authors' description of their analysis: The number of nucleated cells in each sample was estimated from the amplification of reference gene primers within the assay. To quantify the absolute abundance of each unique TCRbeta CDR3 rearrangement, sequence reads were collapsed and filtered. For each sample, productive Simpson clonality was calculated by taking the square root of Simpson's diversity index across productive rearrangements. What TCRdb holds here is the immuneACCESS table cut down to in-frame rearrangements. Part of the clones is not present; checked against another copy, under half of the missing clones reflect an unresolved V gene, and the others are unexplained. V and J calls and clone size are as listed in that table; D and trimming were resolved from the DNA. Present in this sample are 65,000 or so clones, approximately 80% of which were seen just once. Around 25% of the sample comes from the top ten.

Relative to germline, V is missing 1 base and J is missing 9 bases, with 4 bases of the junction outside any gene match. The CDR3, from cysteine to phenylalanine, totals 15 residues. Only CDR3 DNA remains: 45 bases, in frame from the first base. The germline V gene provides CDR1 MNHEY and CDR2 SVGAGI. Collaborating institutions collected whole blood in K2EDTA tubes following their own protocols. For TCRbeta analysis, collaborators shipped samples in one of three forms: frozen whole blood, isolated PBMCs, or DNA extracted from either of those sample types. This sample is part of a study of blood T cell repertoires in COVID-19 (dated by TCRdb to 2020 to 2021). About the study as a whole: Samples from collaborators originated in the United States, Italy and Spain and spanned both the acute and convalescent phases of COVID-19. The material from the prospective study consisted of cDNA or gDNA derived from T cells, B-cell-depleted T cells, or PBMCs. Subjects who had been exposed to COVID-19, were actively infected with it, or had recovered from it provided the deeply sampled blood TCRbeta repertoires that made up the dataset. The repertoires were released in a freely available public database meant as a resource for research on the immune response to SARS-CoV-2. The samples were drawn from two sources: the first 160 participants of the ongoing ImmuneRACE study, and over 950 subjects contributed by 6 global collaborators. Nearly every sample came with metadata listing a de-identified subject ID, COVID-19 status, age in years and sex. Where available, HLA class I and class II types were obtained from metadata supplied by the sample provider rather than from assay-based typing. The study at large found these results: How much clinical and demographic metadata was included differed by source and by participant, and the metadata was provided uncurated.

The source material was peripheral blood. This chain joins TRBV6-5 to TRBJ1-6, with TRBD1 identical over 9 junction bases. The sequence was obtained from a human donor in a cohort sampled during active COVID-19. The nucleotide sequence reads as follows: TGTGCCAGCAGTTACTTACAGACAGGGGGTTCACCCCTCCACTTT. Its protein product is CASSYLQTGGSPLHF.